Listed below are T cell receptor beta chains from one sample, sequenced in a study of blood T cell repertoires in COVID-19. Clones were read by immunoSEQ multiplex PCR, and TCRdb kept only the in-frame ones, dropping some. The data show around 200,000 clones, about 90% seen once. Sequenced material: peripheral blood. The receptor set was obtained from a man aged 40-49 years with active or convalescent COVID-19. Each CDR3 is given with its conserved first and last residue. A D gene is named only where the DNA matches it firmly. Expanded clones are given a class, and other clones once, few, many or no size at all.

TRBD1,TRBJ2-3,NA,TRBV5-1,CASSLGGQGKTDTQYF,TGCGCCAGCAGCTTGGGGGGACAGGGGAAAACAGATACGCAGTATTTT
TRBD1,TRBJ1-6,NA,TRBV2,CASSLDRAYNSPLHF,TGTGCCAGCAGTCTCGACAGGGCCTATAATTCACCCCTCCACTTT
NA,TRBJ1-3,NA,TRBV9,CASSADRRGSGNTIYF,TGTGCCAGCAGCGCGGACAGAAGAGGCTCTGGAAACACCATATATTTT
TRBD1,TRBJ2-7,NA,TRBV4-1,CASSPGTGAYEQYF,TGCGCCAGCAGCCCCGGGACAGGGGCCTACGAGCAGTACTTC
NA,TRBJ2-2,NA,TRBV3-1/TRBV3-2,CASSQAVNTGELFF,TGTGCCAGCAGCCAAGCGGTGAACACCGGGGAGCTGTTTTTT
NA,TRBJ2-5,NA,TRBV6-7,CASSYLGCNQETQYF,TGTGCCAGCAGTTACCTAGGCTGTAACCAAGAGACCCAGTACTTC
TRBD1,TRBJ1-2,NA,TRBV19,CASNPSGGGYTF,TGTGCCAGTAATCCGTCAGGGGGAGGCTACACCTTC
TRBD1,TRBJ1-6,few,TRBV6-2/TRBV6-3,CASSFSTGTGSSPLHF,TGTGCCAGCAGTTTCTCAACCGGGACAGGGTCTTCACCCCTCCACTTT
NA,TRBJ2-7,many,TRBV6-6,CASSYTPYEQYF,TGTGCCAGCAGTTACACTCCCTACGAGCAGTACTTC
NA,TRBJ1-1,NA,TRBV14,CASSQEIASTEAFF,TGTGCCAGCAGCCAAGAAATAGCGAGCACTGAAGCTTTCTTT
NA,TRBJ1-1,NA,TRBV9,CASSENTLNTEAFF,TGTGCCAGCAGCGAAAATACTCTGAACACTGAAGCTTTCTTT
TRBD1,TRBJ2-7,NA,TRBV11-2,CASSRERTGVEQYF,TGTGCCAGCAGCCGAGAGCGGACAGGGGTCGAGCAGTACTTC
TRBD1,TRBJ2-5,NA,TRBV3-1/TRBV3-2,CASSLRDRGRQETQYF,TGTGCCAGCAGCCTCCGGGACAGGGGACGCCAAGAGACCCAGTACTTC
NA,TRBJ1-1,NA,TRBV5-6,CASSLEQGNTEAFF,TGTGCCAGCAGCTTGGAACAGGGGAACACTGAAGCTTTCTTT
TRBD2,TRBJ2-7,NA,TRBV6-5,CASSIAGAYEQYF,TGTGCCAGCAGCATAGCGGGGGCCTACGAGCAGTACTTC
TRBD1,TRBJ1-2,NA,TRBV19,CASSPGTAAGYTF,TGTGCCAGTAGTCCAGGGACAGCGGCTGGCTACACCTTC
TRBD1,TRBJ2-3,NA,TRBV4-1,CASSQGQGSADTQYF,TGCGCCAGCAGCCAGGGACAGGGGAGTGCAGATACGCAGTATTTT
TRBD2,TRBJ2-1,NA,TRBV28,CASSYPGLAGAEQFF,TGTGCCAGCAGTTACCCGGGACTAGCGGGAGCTGAGCAGTTCTTC
NA,TRBJ1-6,NA,TRBV7-6,CASSPGNSPLHF,TGTGCCAGCAGCCCCGGTAATTCACCCCTCCACTTT
NA,TRBJ2-7,NA,TRBV27,CASSLYLGPYEQYF,TGTGCCAGCAGTTTGTATCTGGGCCCCTACGAGCAGTACTTC
TRBD2,TRBJ2-2,NA,TRBV7-3,CASSNSPIPGLEGGGELFF,TGTGCCAGCAGCAATTCCCCAATTCCGGGACTAGAAGGTGGCGGGGAGCTGTTTTTT
NA,TRBJ1-1,NA,TRBV4-1,CASSHAYTEAFF,TGCGCCAGCAGCCATGCGTACACTGAAGCTTTCTTT
NA,TRBJ2-7,once,TRBV12-5,CASGFRQEGEQYF,TGTGCTAGTGGGTTTCGGCAGGAGGGAGAGCAGTACTTC
NA,TRBJ1-1,once,TRBV7-9,CASSPPQGWNTEAFF,TGTGCCAGCAGCCCCCCGCAGGGTTGGAACACTGAAGCTTTCTTT
TRBD1,TRBJ2-7,NA,TRBV4-1,CASSQMGQGGYEQYF,TGCGCCAGCAGCCAAATGGGACAGGGAGGCTACGAGCAGTACTTC
NA,TRBJ2-1,NA,TRBV5-4,CASLGASGGDEQFF,TGTGCCAGCTTGGGGGCTAGCGGAGGGGATGAGCAGTTCTTC
NA,TRBJ2-5,NA,TRBV20-1,CSANSGETQYF,TGCAGTGCCAACAGTGGGGAGACCCAGTACTTC
TRBD1,TRBJ2-2,NA,TRBV7-9,CASSPTGGITGELFF,TGTGCCAGCAGCCCGACAGGGGGCATCACCGGGGAGCTGTTTTTT
NA,TRBJ1-5,NA,TRBV30,CAWGFLPGQPQHF,TGTGCCTGGGGGTTCCTCCCGGGTCAGCCCCAGCATTTT
TRBD1,TRBJ1-2,NA,TRBV5-1,CASSLGQGAPNYGYTF,TGCGCCAGCAGCCTCGGACAGGGGGCGCCTAACTATGGCTACACCTTC
NA,TRBJ2-5,NA,TRBV6-5,CASSLSETQYF,TGTGCCAGCAGTCTCTCAGAGACCCAGTACTTC
NA,TRBJ2-7,NA,TRBV7-9,CASSFGTSAYEQYF,TGTGCCAGCAGCTTTGGGACTTCTGCCTACGAGCAGTACTTC
NA,TRBJ1-2,NA,TRBV6-5,CASSYSLEIWSYSYTF,TGTGCCAGCAGTTACTCGTTGGAGATATGGAGCTATAGCTACACCTTC
TRBD1,TRBJ2-3,NA,TRBV7-8,CASSLRDSGLTDTQYF,TGTGCCAGCAGCTTACGGGACAGTGGGCTCACAGATACGCAGTATTTT
NA,TRBJ2-2,NA,TRBV5-4,CASSLDSYTGELFF,TGTGCCAGCAGCTTAGACAGCTACACCGGGGAGCTGTTTTTT
NA,TRBJ2-3,NA,TRBV19,CASSTPGGTDTQYF,TGTGCCAGTAGTACCCCCGGGGGCACAGATACGCAGTATTTT
TRBD1,TRBJ2-2,NA,TRBV27,CASSFRDRLSGELFF,TGTGCCAGCAGCTTTAGGGACAGGCTTTCCGGGGAGCTGTTTTTT
NA,TRBJ1-6,NA,TRBV30,CAWSVLGGDYNSPLHF,TGTGCCTGGAGTGTACTCGGGGGGGATTATAATTCACCCCTCCACTTT
TRBD2,TRBJ2-7,NA,TRBV3-1/TRBV3-2,CASSLLGASGGARRYEQYF,TGTGCCAGCAGCCTCTTAGGGGCTAGCGGGGGGGCACGAAGGTACGAGCAGTACTTC
NA,TRBJ1-2,NA,TRBV28,CAILRDDNYGYTF,TGTGCCATACTCAGGGATGATAACTATGGCTACACCTTC
TRBD1,TRBJ2-5,NA,TRBV5-6,CASSFWDRPIETQYF,TGTGCCAGCAGCTTCTGGGACAGGCCCATCGAGACCCAGTACTTC
TRBD2,TRBJ2-3,once,TRBV28,CASSPGTSRADTQYF,TGTGCCAGCAGTCCAGGGACTAGCAGGGCAGATACGCAGTATTTT
TRBD2,TRBJ2-1,once,TRBV5-1,CASSLMTGGGNEQFF,TGCGCCAGCAGCTTAATGACGGGAGGGGGAAATGAGCAGTTCTTC